The 28 T cell receptor beta chains listed next were all sequenced from one sample in a study of blood T cells in healthy people across ages (dated by TCRdb to the mid-2010s). Receptors were amplified or captured by 5' RACE. Sequencing was performed on an Illumina HiSeq 2500. A second 7 to 11 cycle PCR used a sample-barcoded 5' primer and a J-beta primer mix. TCRdb reprocessing: public reads trimmed at Q25 with fastp, clones called with MiXCR, in-frame beta chains kept. Entries are consolidated by CDR3 protein sequence, retaining the most common genes and DNA. The sample profile shows more than 650,000 distinct CDR3 sequences; over 20% of them were found once. Together, the top ten hold roughly 22% of the sample. The material sequenced was blood. The receptors stem from a man between 65 and 85 years old in good health.

The chain links TRBV6-1 to TRBJ2-7, with D perhaps TRBD1 (5 bases). Trimming took 6 bases from V and 1 from J, leaving 13 bases between them. The CDR3 runs to 14 residues. Germline V gives CDR1 MNHNS, CDR2 SASEGT. The CDR3 is CASRDIKSSYEQYF. CDR3 DNA sequence: TGTGCCAGCAGGGACATTAAGTCTTCCTACGAGCAGTACTTC.

This rearrangement joins TRBV11-2 to TRBJ1-2; no clear D gene. The CDR3 has 14 residues. V was pared by 4 bases and J by 3 bases, with 12 bases between. CDR1 and CDR2 from the germline V gene are SGHAT and FQNNGV. This CDR3 is CASSSDPTYYGYTF. CDR3 DNA: TGTGCCAGCAGCTCGGATCCGACCTACTATGGCTACACCTTC.

This clonotype turned up a few times. The genes are TRBV19 and TRBJ1-2, with TRBD1 matching over 8 bases. With 8 bases clipped from V and 8 bases from J, the junction kept 19 bases outside the gene matches. This CDR3 has 16 residues. CDR1 is LNHDA, CDR2 SQIVND, per germline (reference sequence). CDR3 sequence reads: CASSLGRGLSGGGYTF. CDR3 in DNA: TGTGCCAGTTCCTTGGGCAGGGGGCTTTCTGGAGGAGGCTACACCTTC.

The chain employs TRBV6-6 and TRBJ2-5; a possible D gene is TRBD1 (6 bases). The CDR3 is made up of 15 amino acids. Trimming took 0 bases from V and 7 from J, leaving 15 bases between them. The germline CDR1 and CDR2 sequences are MNHNY and SVGAGI (reference sequence). The CDR3 DNA sequence: TGTGCCAGCAGTTACTCGGAAGGACAGCAGGGGACCCAGTACTTC. Translation: CASSYSEGQQGTQYF.

The rearrangement links TRBV11-2 to TRBJ2-1; D unclear. The CDR3 extends over 14 amino acids. Trimming removed 0 bases at V and 5 bases at J, with 8 bases between. Germline CDR1 is SGHAT and CDR2 is FQNNGV. CDR3 nucleotides: TGTGCCAGCAGCTTAGAGTGGGCCCACAATGAGCAGTTCTTC. The encoded protein is CASSLEWAHNEQFF.

The V gene is TRBV28, the J gene TRBJ1-5; D uncertain. CDR1 is MDHEN and CDR2 is SYDVKM in the germline V gene. This CDR3 has 14 amino acids. Between the trimmed V and J ends, which lost 6 bases and 7 bases, there was a span of 16 bases. The CDR3 DNA reads as TGTGCCAGCAGGGGGTCCCTGGATGGGCAGCCCCAGCATTTT. This sequence encodes CASRGSLDGQPQHF.

This clonotype was observed a few times. The CDR3 DNA sequence: TGTGCCAGCAGTCCGCGTCCATCAATTGGGGGCTACACCTTC. Translated, it gives CASSPRPSIGGYTF. The chain employs TRBV27 and TRBJ1-2; D gene uncertain. Trimming cost V 5 bases and J 8 bases, with 18 bases left between them. This CDR3 comprises 14 residues. Germline V gene data show CDR1 as MNHEY and CDR2 as SMNVEV (reference sequence).

Remarks on this clonotype: This CDR3 is missing its conserved last phenylalanine or tryptophan, likely due to a read error. This sequence joins TRBV6-2 or TRBV6-3 and TRBJ2-3, with a tentative D call TRBD1 (6 bases). The CDR3 is 15 amino acids. The germline CDR1 and CDR2 sequences are MNHEY and SVGEGT. V was cut by 3 bases and J by 3 bases, with 13 bases left in between. Here the CDR3 DNA reads TGTGCCAGCAGTTATTTGGACAGATCAACAGATACGCAGTATTTG. Amino acid sequence: CASSYLDRSTDTQYL.

In this sample, this clonotype turned up a few times. The CDR3 loop is CANTGGKAFF. The CDR3 coding sequence is TGTGCCAACACAGGGGGTAAAGCTTTCTTT. The chain recombines TRBV6-6 with TRBJ1-1; 8 positions agree with TRBD1. With 10 bases clipped from V and 9 bases from J, the junction kept 4 bases outside the gene matches. The V gene's germline CDR1 is MNHNY and CDR2 SVGAGI (reference sequence). The CDR3 spans 10 residues.

The gene calls are TRBV20-1 and TRBJ2-3, with TRBD2 matching 7 bases. This CDR3 spans 13 amino acids. Trimming removed 1 base from V and 5 bases from J; junction bases left unmatched: 3. Per germline, CDR1 DFQATT and CDR2 SNEGSKA (reference sequence). The CDR3 DNA reads as TGCAGTGCTAGAGGCCTAGCGGTAGATACGCAGTATTTT. Its translation: CSARGLAVDTQYF.

V usage is TRBV3-1 and J usage is TRBJ1-2, with D hard to call. The V end was cut by 2 bases, the J end by 1 base, with 8 bases between. CDR1 LGHDT and CDR2 YNNKEL come from the germline V gene (reference sequence). The CDR3 contains 14 residues. CDR3 loop: CASSQYSDNYGYTF. Written as DNA, the CDR3 is TGTGCCAGCAGCCAATATTCAGATAACTATGGCTACACCTTC.

This chain joins TRBV10-2 and TRBJ2-5; 9 nucleotides line up with TRBD2. V shed 7 bases, J shed 1 base, and the junction held 16 bases outside the gene matches. Germline CDR1 WSHSY, CDR2 SAAADI. The CDR3 length is 18 residues. For the CDR3, the DNA is TGCGCCAGCACATTTCTCCCGCCTAGCGGGGACCTCCAAGAGACCCAGTACTTC. It is translated as CASTFLPPSGDLQETQYF.

This clonotype has ten or more counts. The CDR3 protein is CSARPRGTRYNEQFF. The CDR3 DNA reads TGCAGTGCTAGACCCCGTGGAACAAGGTACAATGAGCAGTTCTTC. The chain couples TRBV20-1 to TRBJ2-1; no firm D call. The CDR3 runs 15 residues. CDR1 is DFQATT, CDR2 SNEGSKA, per germline (reference sequence). The V and J ends lost 2 bases and 4 bases respectively, with 15 bases between them.

The chain carries TRBV29-1 and TRBJ2-1; 10 nucleotides line up with TRBD1. In germline, CDR1 is SQVTM, CDR2 ANQGSEA. Trimming took 7 bases from V and 8 from J; bases not matched to a gene: 8. CDR3 length equals 13 residues. The CDR3 DNA sequence: TGCAGCGCCGTCCGGACAGGGGGGGATGAGCAGTTCTTC. Encoded protein: CSAVRTGGDEQFF.

This chain uses TRBV12-3 or TRBV12-4 with TRBJ1-5, with 7 nucleotides matching TRBD1. The V gene end was trimmed by 2 bases and the J gene end by 5 bases; junction bases not matched to a gene: 3. The CDR3 sequence is 14 residues long. The CDR3 sequence is CASSLQGVDQPQHF. DNA for the CDR3: TGTGCCAGCAGTTTACAGGGGGTGGATCAGCCCCAGCATTTT.

This clonotype was observed a handful of times. The J gene is TRBJ2-3, the V gene TRBV14, with 8 positions matching TRBD1. The CDR3 consists of 14 residues. J lost 5 bases, V lost 4 bases, and 5 bases had no gene match. The germline V gene has CDR1 SGHDN and CDR2 FVKESK. The CDR3 coding sequence is TGTGCCAGCAGCCCGACAGGGGCGCAAGATACGCAGTATTTT. Amino acids: CASSPTGAQDTQYF.

This clonotype was recorded a few times. The rearrangement links TRBV20-1 to TRBJ1-2; no reliable D call. Germline-derived CDR1 and CDR2 are DFQATT and SNEGSKA (reference sequence). The length of the CDR3 is 13 residues. V lost 1 base and J lost 8, with 14 bases in between. CDR3 DNA: TGCAGTGCTAGAGGGATTCGATCCGGAGGCTACACCTTC. It encodes CSARGIRSGGYTF.

This clonotype was seen a handful of times. The rearrangement joins TRBV15 to TRBJ2-1; 7 bases match TRBD2. The V gene's germline CDR1 is LNHNV and CDR2 YYDKDF (reference sequence). This CDR3 has 14 residues. The junction had 4 bases not matched to a gene; V was cut back by 5 bases and J by 3 bases. The CDR3 sequence: CATSPQRGYNEQFF. The CDR3 DNA reads as TGTGCCACCAGCCCCCAGCGGGGCTACAATGAGCAGTTCTTC.

The chain combines TRBV7-2 with TRBJ2-1, with TRBD1 as a possible D gene (6 bases). The J call may not be correct, given that the DNA end is closer to TRBJ2-7. The V gene's germline CDR1 is SGHTA and CDR2 FQGNSA. This CDR3 is 15 amino acids long. CDR3 amino acids: CASSLMPGTNYEQYF. The CDR3 coding sequence is TGTGCCAGCAGCTTAATGCCAGGGACAAACTACGAGCAGTACTTC.

This clonotype was seen a few times. The chain recombines TRBV6-2 or TRBV6-3 with TRBJ2-3, with D uncertain. V lost 10 bases and J lost 0, with 20 bases in between. Germline CDR1 reads MNHEY; CDR2 reads SVGEGT. The CDR3 length is 16 residues. CDR3 sequence (DNA): TGTGCCACTTCCCGTCTCGACGCGCAAAGCACAGATACGCAGTATTTT. Protein: CATSRLDAQSTDTQYF.

The gene calls are TRBV10-3 and TRBJ2-5, with D perhaps TRBD1 or TRBD2 (5 bases each). With the DNA end fitting TRBJ2-7 better, the J assignment may be wrong. CDR1 ENHRY and CDR2 SYGVKD come from the germline V gene. This CDR3 spans 14 amino acids. Here the CDR3 DNA reads TGTGCCATCAGTCCGGGACGGTCTTCCCGCGAGCAGTACTTC. Its protein product is CAISPGRSSREQYF.

This clonotype was counted a few times. The V gene is TRBV4-3, the J gene TRBJ2-1; possible D gene TRBD1, 6 bases. V was cut by 2 bases and J by 13 bases, with 15 bases left in between. CDR1 is LGHNA and CDR2 is YSLEER in the germline V gene. This CDR3 contains 13 residues. CDR3 in DNA: TGCGCCAGCAGCCAACTACAGGGTCACGGTCAGTTCTTC. Its translation: CASSQLQGHGQFF.

The gene calls are TRBV6-2 or TRBV6-3 and TRBJ2-7, with D possibly TRBD2 on 5 matching bases. The J call may not be correct, given that the DNA end is closer to TRBJ2-5. This CDR3 region has 15 residues. Germline CDR1 and CDR2: MNHEY and SVGEGT. The CDR3 here is CASSLRAPPDETQYF. For the CDR3, the DNA is TGTGCCAGCAGCCTGCGGGCTCCACCCGATGAGACCCAGTACTTC.

This clonotype has only a few counts. The gene calls are TRBV20-1 and TRBJ2-1, with TRBD1 identical over 9 bases. Judging by the DNA end, TRBJ2-5 fits better; the J call may be wrong. The germline gives CDR1 DFQATT, CDR2 SNEGSKA (reference sequence). The CDR3 spans 11 residues. CDR3 in DNA: TGCAGTGCAGACAGGGGGTATACCCAGTACTTC. Encoded protein: CSADRGYTQYF.

The table lists this clonotype with a few counts. The chain has TRBV4-1 and TRBJ2-5, with D possibly being TRBD2 (6 bases). The assigned J gene may be wrong: the sequence end matches TRBJ2-7 better. The CDR3 length is 13 residues. Germline assignment: CDR1 MGHRA and CDR2 YSYEKL. CDR3 protein: CASSLGLLYEQYF. The DNA of the CDR3 is TGCGCCAGCAGCTTGGGACTCCTCTACGAGCAGTACTTC.

Details on this clonotype: A much larger clone sits a single nucleotide away, making a read error possible. It is likely a read error, because the conserved phenylalanine at the end of the CDR3 is missing. The chain couples TRBV7-6 to TRBJ2-1, with D uncertain. The V and J ends lost 5 bases and 10 bases respectively, with 9 bases between them. The CDR3 contains 11 residues. The germline gives CDR1 SGHVS, CDR2 FNYEAQ. The CDR3, as DNA: TGTGCCAGCAGCCGCTCAAGGGAGCAGTTCCTC. Translated: CASSRSREQFL.

This clonotype was observed a few times. This sequence joins TRBV7-2 and TRBJ2-3; 7 bases are a match to TRBD2. J gave up 2 bases and V 4 bases, and 6 bases lay outside the gene matches. CDR1 and CDR2 (germline): SGHTA, FQGNSA. The CDR3 is 15 amino acids. The CDR3 DNA follows: TGTGCCAGCAGCTCGAGGGGACTACCCACAGATACGCAGTATTTT. It codes for CASSSRGLPTDTQYF.

This clonotype came up a few times. The chain carries TRBV5-1 and TRBJ2-2; 13 bases fit TRBD2. This CDR3 comprises 19 residues. The V gene's germline CDR1 is SGHRS and CDR2 YFSETQ. V gave up 3 bases and J gave up 7 bases; unmatched junction bases: 15. CDR3 residues: CASSSRTSGRMKALGELFF. In DNA, the CDR3 is TGCGCCAGCAGCTCCCGGACTAGCGGGAGAATGAAGGCTCTCGGGGAGCTGTTTTTT.